This passage covers 13 T cell receptor beta chains from one sample sequenced in a study of blood T cell repertoires in COVID-19. Sequencing was performed with immunoSEQ multiplex PCR; in TCRdb, only in-frame clones are kept and a portion is missing. Of about 290,000 clones detected, around four fifths appear once; the ten largest clones hold 4% to 5%. Sequencing used peripheral blood. The receptors originated from a woman aged 45-65 years with active or convalescent COVID-19.

Ten or more counts support this clone. The rearrangement joins TRBV12-3 or TRBV12-4 to TRBJ2-5; D is unresolved. Trimming left V 3 bases short and J 5 bases short, with 10 bases between. This CDR3 has 13 amino acids. CDR3 amino acids: CASSFASRETQYF. The CDR3 bases are TGTGCCAGCAGTTTCGCCTCGAGGGAGACCCAGTACTTC.

The chain couples TRBV7-2 to TRBJ2-1; TRBD1 agrees at 8 bases. J was trimmed by 3 bases and V by 4 bases; bases with no gene match: 2. The CDR3 totals 14 residues. Per germline, CDR1 SGHTA and CDR2 FQGNSA. Here the CDR3 DNA reads TGTGCCAGCAGCTCGGGACAGGACTACAATGAGCAGTTCTTC. This codes for CASSSGQDYNEQFF.

V usage is TRBV5-1 and J usage is TRBJ2-3, with TRBD2 matching over 7 bases. The germline CDR1 and CDR2 sequences are SGHRS and YFSETQ. The CDR3 is 15 amino acids. J gave up 3 bases and V 3 bases, and 7 bases lay outside the gene matches. The CDR3 nucleotides read TGCGCCAGCAGCTCCCTGAGCGGGACTACAGATACGCAGTATTTT. Translated: CASSSLSGTTDTQYF.

The rearrangement uses TRBV11-3 and TRBJ2-7; the match to TRBD2 covers 10 bases. V dropped 1 base and J dropped 3; count of bases not matched to a gene: 9. The CDR3 loop spans 17 amino acids. From germline, CDR1 is SGHNT and CDR2 YENEEA. As DNA, the CDR3 is TGTGCCAGCAGCTTAGTTCTCGGGGCTAGCGGGGGCTACGAGCAGTACTTC. This encodes CASSLVLGASGGYEQYF.

The J gene is TRBJ1-1, the V gene TRBV28; no reliable D call. This CDR3 region has 13 residues. Trimming cost V 4 bases and J 0 bases, with 6 bases left between them. The germline V gene has CDR1 MDHEN and CDR2 SYDVKM. This CDR3 is CASSYELNTEAFF. For the CDR3, the DNA is TGTGCCAGCAGTTACGAGTTGAACACTGAAGCTTTCTTT. Using reference TRBV28 and TRBJ1-1 for the parts outside the CDR3, the full variable domain is DVKVTQSSRYLVKRTGEKVFLECVQDMDHENMFWYRQDPGLGLRLIYFSYDVKMKEKGDIPEGYSVSREKKERFSLILESASTNQTSMYLCASSYELNTEAFFGQGTRLTVV.

The chain carries TRBV5-4 and TRBJ2-1; TRBD2 matches at 7 bases. The V and J ends lost 4 bases and 0 bases, in that order; junction bases with no gene match: 7. The CDR3 covers 16 residues. From germline, CDR1 is SGHNT and CDR2 YYREEE (reference sequence). This CDR3 is CASSNPGTTSYNEQFF. The CDR3 DNA follows: TGTGCCAGCAGCAATCCGGGGACTACCTCCTACAATGAGCAGTTCTTC.

CDR3 loop: CASRPDRSSGNTIYF. The CDR3 DNA is TGTGCCAGCAGACCCGACAGGAGCTCTGGAAACACCATATATTTT. V usage is TRBV6-5 and J usage is TRBJ1-3, with TRBD1 as a possible D gene (6 bases). This CDR3 spans 15 amino acids. Germline V gene data show CDR1 as MNHEY and CDR2 as SVGAGI. V dropped 6 bases and J dropped 0 bases, with 12 bases sitting between them.

The gene calls are TRBV19 and TRBJ2-3; tentatively, D is TRBD1 (5 bases). The CDR3 totals 13 residues. V was trimmed by 7 bases and J by 0 bases, leaving 8 bases between them. Germline CDR1 and CDR2: LNHDA and SQIVND (reference sequence). CDR3 DNA: TGTGCCAGTAAACAGGAAAGCACAGATACGCAGTATTTT. It yields the protein CASKQESTDTQYF.

The J gene is TRBJ2-1, the V gene TRBV19; 9 nucleotides line up with TRBD2. The V gene end was trimmed by 7 bases and the J gene end by 6 bases; junction bases not matched to a gene: 10. The CDR3 spans 15 residues. In germline, CDR1 is LNHDA, CDR2 SQIVND (reference sequence). DNA of the CDR3: TGTGCCAGTAACACCGGGACTAGCTTTTCCAATGAGCAGTTCTTC. This codes for CASNTGTSFSNEQFF.

This chain connects TRBV2 to TRBJ1-4; 7 positions match TRBD1. Losses at the gene ends were 5 bases for V and 5 bases for J; bases not matched to a gene: 11. In germline, CDR1 is SNHLY, CDR2 FYNNEI. The CDR3 length is 16 residues. CDR3 bases: TGTGCCAGCAGTAAGGACAGGCCTGGGCCGAATGAAAAACTGTTTTTT. Its translation is CASSKDRPGPNEKLFF.

This rearrangement joins TRBV15 to TRBJ2-2, with D tentatively TRBD2 (5 bases). The germline CDR1 and CDR2 sequences are LNHNV and YYDKDF (reference sequence). The V end lost 0 bases, the J end lost 5 bases, and 16 bases lay between the germline ends. CDR3 length: 17 residues. The CDR3 loop is CATSRDLAFELTGELFF. DNA of the CDR3: TGTGCCACCAGCAGAGATCTAGCTTTTGAATTGACCGGGGAGCTGTTTTTT.

The genes are TRBV3-1 (or the pseudogene TRBV3-2) and TRBJ2-5; tentatively, D is TRBD2 (6 bases). V was shortened by 5 bases and J by 5 bases, with 21 bases between the two germline ends. The CDR3 runs 16 residues. Germline lookup yields CDR1 LGHDT and CDR2 YNNKEL (reference sequence). CDR3 sequence: CASSFRGRPLGETQYF. DNA of the CDR3: TGTGCCAGCAGCTTTCGGGGGAGGCCCCTTGGGGAGACCCAGTACTTC.

Notes on this clone: This CDR3 is also generated by other DNA sequences in the sample. The CDR3 loop reads CASSEETGVNYGYTF. CDR3 nucleotides: TGTGCCAGCAGTGAAGAAACAGGGGTTAACTATGGCTACACCTTC. The chain combines TRBV6-1 with TRBJ1-2, with 7 bases identical to TRBD1. The CDR3 runs to 15 residues. V dropped 1 base and J dropped 1; count of bases not matched to a gene: 3. Germline V gives CDR1 MNHNS, CDR2 SASEGT.